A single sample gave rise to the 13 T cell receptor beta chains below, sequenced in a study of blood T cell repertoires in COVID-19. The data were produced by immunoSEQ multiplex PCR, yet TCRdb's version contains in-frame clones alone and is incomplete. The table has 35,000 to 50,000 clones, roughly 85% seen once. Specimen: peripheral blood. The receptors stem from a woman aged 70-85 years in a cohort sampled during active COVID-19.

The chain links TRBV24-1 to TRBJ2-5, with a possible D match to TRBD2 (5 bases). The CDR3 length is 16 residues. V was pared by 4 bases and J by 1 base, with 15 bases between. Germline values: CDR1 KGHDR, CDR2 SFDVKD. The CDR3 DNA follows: TGTGCCACCAGTGACACTCCTGGACGGGGCCAAGAGACCCAGTACTTC. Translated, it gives CATSDTPGRGQETQYF.

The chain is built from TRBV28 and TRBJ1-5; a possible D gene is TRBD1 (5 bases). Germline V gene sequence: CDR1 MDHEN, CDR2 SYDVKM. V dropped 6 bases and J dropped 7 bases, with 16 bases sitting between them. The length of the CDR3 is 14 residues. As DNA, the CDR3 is TGTGCCAGCAGGGGGCCGACAGAGTACCAGCCCCAGCATTTT. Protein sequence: CASRGPTEYQPQHF.

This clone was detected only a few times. The CDR3, as DNA: TGTGCCAGCAGTCGAAGGACAGGGGCAAGTGGCTACACCTTC. It is translated as CASSRRTGASGYTF. V usage is TRBV2 and J usage is TRBJ1-2; 9 bases line up with TRBD1. The CDR3 spans 14 residues. With 5 bases clipped from V and 7 bases from J, the junction kept 8 bases outside the gene matches. Looked up from germline, CDR1 is SNHLY and CDR2 is FYNNEI.

The chain's CDR3 is CASSPRPGGRPLRNTEAFF. CDR3 in DNA: TGTGCCAGCAGCCCCAGGCCCGGTGGCAGGCCCCTCAGGAACACTGAAGCTTTCTTT. The chain uses TRBV7-2 and TRBJ1-1; no reliable D call. Germline loops: CDR1 SGHTA, CDR2 FQGNSA. The CDR3 sequence is 19 residues long. The ends were cut back, 5 bases at V and 1 base at J, with 26 bases in the middle.

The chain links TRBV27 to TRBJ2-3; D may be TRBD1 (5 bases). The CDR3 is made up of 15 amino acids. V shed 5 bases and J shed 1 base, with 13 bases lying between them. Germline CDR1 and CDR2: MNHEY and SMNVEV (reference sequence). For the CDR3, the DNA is TGTGCCAGCAGTCTAGGGGTGTTGGGCACAGATACGCAGTATTTT. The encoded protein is CASSLGVLGTDTQYF.

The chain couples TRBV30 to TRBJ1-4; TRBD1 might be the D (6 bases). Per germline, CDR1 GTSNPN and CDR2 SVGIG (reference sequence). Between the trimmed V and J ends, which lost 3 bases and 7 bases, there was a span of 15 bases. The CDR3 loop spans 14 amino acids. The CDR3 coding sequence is TGTGCCTGGAGGGAACAGGGTTATAGTGAAAAACTGTTTTTT. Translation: CAWREQGYSEKLFF. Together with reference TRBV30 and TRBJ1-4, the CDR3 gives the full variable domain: SQTIHQWPATLVQPVGSPLSLECTVEGTSNPNLYWYRQAAGRGLQLLFYSVGIGQISSEVPQNLSASRPQDRQFILSSKKLLLSDSGFYLCAWREQGYSEKLFFGSGTQLSVL.

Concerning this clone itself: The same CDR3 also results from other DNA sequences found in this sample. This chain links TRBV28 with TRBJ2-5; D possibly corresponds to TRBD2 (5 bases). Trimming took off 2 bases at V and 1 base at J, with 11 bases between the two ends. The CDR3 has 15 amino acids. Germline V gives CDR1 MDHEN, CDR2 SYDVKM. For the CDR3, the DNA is TGTGCCAGCAGTTTAGGCGGGCGCCTCCAAGAGACCCAGTACTTC. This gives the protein CASSLGGRLQETQYF.

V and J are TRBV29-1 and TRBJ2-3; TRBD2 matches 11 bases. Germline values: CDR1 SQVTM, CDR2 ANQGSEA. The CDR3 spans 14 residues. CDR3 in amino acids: CSVNSGRVADTQYF. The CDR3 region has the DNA TGCAGTGTAAATAGCGGGAGGGTAGCAGATACGCAGTATTTT.

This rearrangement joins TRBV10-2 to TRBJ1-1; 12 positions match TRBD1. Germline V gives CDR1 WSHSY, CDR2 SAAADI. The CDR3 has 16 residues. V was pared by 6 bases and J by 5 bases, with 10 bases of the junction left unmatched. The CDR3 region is CASRLPGQGAKTEAFF. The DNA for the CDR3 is TGCGCCAGCAGGCTACCGGGACAGGGGGCTAAAACTGAAGCTTTCTTT.

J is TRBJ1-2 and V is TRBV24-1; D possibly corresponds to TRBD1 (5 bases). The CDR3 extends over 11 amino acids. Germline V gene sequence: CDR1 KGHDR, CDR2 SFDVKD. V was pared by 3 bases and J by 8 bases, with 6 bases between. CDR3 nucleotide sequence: TGTGCCACCAGTGATCGGGGGGGCTACACCTTC. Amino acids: CATSDRGGYTF.

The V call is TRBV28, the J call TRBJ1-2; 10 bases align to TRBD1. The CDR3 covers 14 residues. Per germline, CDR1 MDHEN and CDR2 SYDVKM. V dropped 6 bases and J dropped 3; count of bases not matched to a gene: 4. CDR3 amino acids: CASRTGGWDYGYTF. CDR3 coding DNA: TGTGCCAGCAGGACAGGGGGCTGGGACTATGGCTACACCTTC.

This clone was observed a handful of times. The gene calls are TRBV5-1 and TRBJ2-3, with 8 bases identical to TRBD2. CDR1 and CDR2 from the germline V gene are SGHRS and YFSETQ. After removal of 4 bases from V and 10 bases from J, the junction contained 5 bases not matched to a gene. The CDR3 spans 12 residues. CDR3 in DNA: TGCGCCAGCAGCGTCACTAGCGGCGCGCAGTATTTT. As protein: CASSVTSGAQYF.

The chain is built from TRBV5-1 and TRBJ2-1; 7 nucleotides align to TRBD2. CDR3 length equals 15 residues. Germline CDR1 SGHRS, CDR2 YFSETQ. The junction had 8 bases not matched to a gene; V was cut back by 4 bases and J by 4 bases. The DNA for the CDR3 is TGCGCCAGCAGCGAAAGCGGGGAAGTGTACAATGAGCAGTTCTTC. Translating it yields CASSESGEVYNEQFF. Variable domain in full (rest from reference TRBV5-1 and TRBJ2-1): KAGVTQTPRYLIKTRGQQVTLSCSPISGHRSVSWYQQTPGQGLQFLFEYFSETQRNKGNFPGRFSGRQFSNSRSEMNVSTLELGDSALYLCASSESGEVYNEQFFGPGTRLTVL.